Following are 20 T cell receptor beta chains from one sample sequenced in a study of T cell changes during pregnancy in multiple sclerosis (dated by TCRdb to between 2019 and 2020). The library relied on the immunoSEQ multiplex PCR assay. The immuneACCESS repertoire file appears here via TCRdb, limited to in-frame rearrangements. These files lack a portion of the clones; in checked studies, under half of the deficit traces to unresolved V genes, and the cause of the others is not known. This sample lists about 67,000 clones; 75% to 95% were detected once. In total, the top ten clones hold approximately 2.5% of the sample. This sample comprised peripheral blood, obtained in the first trimester of pregnancy. These TCRs come from a female donor with multiple sclerosis, enrolled in a pregnancy study.

V and J are TRBV18 and TRBJ2-1; 8 nucleotides match TRBD1. This CDR3 region has 16 residues. The V and J ends lost 3 bases and 2 bases, in that order; junction bases with no gene match: 6. CDR1 KGHSH and CDR2 LQKENI come from the germline V gene. Here the CDR3 reads CASSPLGTGTYNEQFF. CDR3 sequence (DNA): TGTGCCAGCTCACCCCTCGGGACAGGTACCTACAATGAGCAGTTCTTC.

This sequence joins TRBV7-2 and TRBJ2-7, with TRBD2 matching over 8 bases. With V trimmed by 7 bases and J by 2 bases, 7 bases remained unmatched. CDR3 length equals 14 residues. Looked up from germline, CDR1 is SGHTA and CDR2 is FQGNSA. CDR3 residues: CASTESSGPYEQYF. The CDR3 nucleotides read TGTGCCAGCACCGAATCTAGCGGGCCCTACGAGCAGTACTTC.

In this sample, this clone turned up once. The J gene is TRBJ2-2, the V gene TRBV5-1, with TRBD2 as a possible D gene (6 bases). CDR3 size: 17 residues. CDR1 and CDR2 (germline): SGHRS, YFSETQ. Trimming took 3 bases from V and 0 from J, leaving 15 bases between them. CDR3 sequence (DNA): TGCGCCAGCAGCTACCCACGACTAGAGCCGAACACCGGGGAGCTGTTTTTT. Protein: CASSYPRLEPNTGELFF.

This chain links TRBV2 with TRBJ2-5, with 9 bases that match TRBD2. The CDR3 consists of 16 residues. CDR1 is SNHLY and CDR2 is FYNNEI in the germline V gene. The junction had 10 bases not matched to a gene; V was cut back by 7 bases and J by 1 base. CDR3 sequence: CASTERLAGLQETQYF. As DNA, the CDR3 is TGTGCCAGCACCGAACGGCTAGCGGGGCTCCAAGAGACCCAGTACTTC.

The chain combines TRBV15 with TRBJ1-2, with D uncertain. The CDR3 consists of 14 residues. Germline V gene data show CDR1 as LNHNV and CDR2 as YYDKDF (reference sequence). Trimming removed 0 bases from V and 2 bases from J, with 7 bases in between. The CDR3 nucleotides read TGTGCCACCAGCAGAGACCGCAGAAACTATGGCTACACCTTC. Amino acid sequence: CATSRDRRNYGYTF.

The chain carries TRBV30 and TRBJ1-5; no clear D gene. The germline gives CDR1 GTSNPN, CDR2 SVGIG (reference sequence). This CDR3 comprises 14 residues. Trimming pared 5 bases from V and 3 bases from J, leaving 14 bases between. For the CDR3, the DNA is TGTGCCTGGTCGACGGGAGGCCTCAATCAGCCCCAGCATTTT. As protein: CAWSTGGLNQPQHF. Based on the CDR3 plus reference TRBV30 and TRBJ1-5, the full variable domain is SQTIHQWPATLVQPVGSPLSLECTVEGTSNPNLYWYRQAAGRGLQLLFYSVGIGQISSEVPQNLSASRPQDRQFILSSKKLLLSDSGFYLCAWSTGGLNQPQHFGDGTRLSIL.

The chain has TRBV19 and TRBJ1-1, with 7 bases matching TRBD1. The CDR3 has 16 amino acids. CDR1 is LNHDA, CDR2 SQIVND, per germline (reference sequence). After removal of 1 base from V and 0 bases from J, the junction contained 5 bases not matched to a gene. CDR3 coding DNA: TGTGCCAGTAGTATAGGGACAGGAACCTTGAACACTGAAGCTTTCTTT. Translating gives CASSIGTGTLNTEAFF.

As DNA, the CDR3 is TGTGCCAGCAGCGTAGGTGCGGACATGAACACTGAAGCTTTCTTT. Amino acids: CASSVGADMNTEAFF. The rearrangement links TRBV9 to TRBJ1-1; tentatively, D is TRBD1 (5 bases). This CDR3 region has 15 residues. The V and J ends lost 0 bases and 0 bases respectively, with 9 bases between them. Germline CDR1 SGDLS, CDR2 YYNGEE.

V is TRBV19 and J is TRBJ1-2, with D tentatively TRBD1 (6 bases). The germline V gene has CDR1 LNHDA and CDR2 SQIVND (reference sequence). This CDR3 has 13 residues. Trimming took off 5 bases at V and 3 bases at J, with 10 bases between the two ends. CDR3 in DNA: TGTGCCAGTAGTGAGCAGGGGCACTATGGCTACACCTTC. This encodes CASSEQGHYGYTF.

This chain uses TRBV6-6 with TRBJ1-2; weak D call: TRBD1 (6 bases). The V gene's germline CDR1 is MNHNY and CDR2 SVGAGI (reference sequence). The CDR3 has 12 residues. Trimming stripped 6 bases from V and 8 bases from J, with 13 bases between. This chain's CDR3 is CASSHRESGYTF. The CDR3 DNA reads TGTGCCAGCAGCCACAGGGAATCGGGCTACACCTTC.

The chain is built from TRBV5-1 and TRBJ2-5; 12 bases map to TRBD2. CDR1 and CDR2 (germline): SGHRS, YFSETQ. V was pared by 0 bases and J by 4 bases, with 10 bases of the junction left unmatched. The CDR3 length is 18 residues. In DNA form, the CDR3 reads TGCGCCAGCAGCTTGGCATGGAGACTAGCGGGAGAGGGAGAGACCCAGTACTTC. Translating it yields CASSLAWRLAGEGETQYF. Full variable domain (remainder filled in from reference TRBV5-1 and TRBJ2-5): KAGVTQTPRYLIKTRGQQVTLSCSPISGHRSVSWYQQTPGQGLQFLFEYFSETQRNKGNFPGRFSGRQFSNSRSEMNVSTLELGDSALYLCASSLAWRLAGEGETQYFGPGTRLLVL.

The chain has TRBV6-1 and TRBJ2-1; D possibly corresponds to TRBD1 (5 bases). There are 13 residues in the CDR3. V was cut by 4 bases and J by 9 bases, with 13 bases left in between. Germline V CDR1 and CDR2: MNHNS, SASEGT. CDR3 DNA: TGTGCCAGCAGTGGTTCAGGGAACAGTGAGCAGTTCTTC. Translating it yields CASSGSGNSEQFF.

V gene TRBV18 combines with J gene TRBJ2-7; 14 bases map to TRBD2. V lost 5 bases and J lost 0; bases outside the gene matches: 6. Germline values: CDR1 KGHSH, CDR2 LQKENI. This CDR3 is built from 17 residues. DNA of the CDR3: TGTGCCAGCTCATCACTCGGACTAGCGGGGGGCTCCTACGAGCAGTACTTC. This sequence encodes CASSSLGLAGGSYEQYF.

This clone was counted a single time. The rearrangement joins TRBV18 to TRBJ1-4, with 8 bases aligning to TRBD1. In germline, CDR1 is KGHSH, CDR2 LQKENI. The CDR3 has 15 residues. The V gene end was trimmed by 4 bases and the J gene end by 3 bases; junction bases not matched to a gene: 4. CDR3 nucleotides: TGTGCCAGCTCACAAACACAGGGGGCTAATGAAAAACTGTTTTTT. Encoded protein: CASSQTQGANEKLFF.

The V and J genes are TRBV2 and TRBJ2-7; D perhaps matches TRBD2 (5 bases). This CDR3 is 14 amino acids long. Trimming removed 5 bases from V and 6 bases from J, with 17 bases in between. Germline V gene sequence: CDR1 SNHLY, CDR2 FYNNEI. CDR3 protein: CASSTRTREGEQYF. The CDR3 coding sequence is TGTGCCAGCAGTACGAGAACTAGGGAAGGCGAGCAGTACTTC.

The CDR3 is CAWGPPWGANYGYTF. DNA of the CDR3: TGTGCCTGGGGACCCCCTTGGGGGGCTAACTATGGCTACACCTTC. The chain links TRBV30 to TRBJ1-2; a possible D gene is TRBD1 (5 bases). CDR1 and CDR2 (germline): GTSNPN, SVGIG (reference sequence). V lost 5 bases, J lost 0 bases, and 16 bases lay in between. The CDR3 loop spans 15 amino acids.

This chain joins TRBV7-9 and TRBJ2-5; possibly TRBD1 for D (5 bases). The J call could be wrong; TRBJ2-7 is a better fit for the DNA end. From germline, CDR1 is SEHNR and CDR2 FQNEAQ (reference sequence). There are 14 residues in the CDR3. CDR3 DNA: TGTGCCAGCAGCTTAGGCAGGGTCCCCTACGAGCAGTACTTC. This encodes CASSLGRVPYEQYF.

The chain joins TRBV7-3 to TRBJ1-1; D not resolved. The CDR3 contains 14 residues. Looked up from germline, CDR1 is SGHTA and CDR2 is FQGTGA. With 4 bases removed from V and 0 bases from J, the gap between germline ends came to 9 bases. This chain's CDR3 is CASSYGGVNTEAFF. The CDR3 region has the DNA TGTGCCAGCAGCTACGGCGGAGTGAACACTGAAGCTTTCTTT.

The chain couples TRBV6-5 to TRBJ1-1; D may be TRBD1 (5 bases). Germline CDR1 is MNHEY and CDR2 is SVGAGI. The CDR3 has 14 residues. V gave up 5 bases and J gave up 11 bases, with 21 bases separating them. The CDR3 nucleotides read TGTGCCAGCAGTCCGCGGGACGTCGGAAGAGTGGCTTTCTTT. Translated: CASSPRDVGRVAFF.

The chain recombines TRBV5-5 with TRBJ1-2; the match to TRBD1 covers 8 bases. J lost 6 bases, V lost 4 bases, and 5 bases had no gene match. The CDR3 covers 13 residues. Germline assignment: CDR1 SGHKS and CDR2 YYEKEE (reference sequence). The CDR3: CASSTTGEHGYTF. The CDR3 DNA sequence: TGTGCCAGCAGCACGACAGGGGAGCATGGCTACACCTTC.